This T cell receptor beta chain was found in a study of shared clonotypes between healthy human individuals. Study results and limitations: Across a few donors, naive CD4 shared approximately 4.5%, naive CD8 more than 3%, memory CD4 more than 2%, memory CD8 about 0.4%. Lower generation probabilities were found for non-shared clonotypes than for those shared by all four donors. Sampling involved blood alone; tissue repertoires likely differ.

This table comes from immunoSEQ multiplex PCR, and its TCRdb copy is limited to in-frame clones, with some not included. The sample has about 1.5 million clones, 95% to 99% seen once. The CDR3 covers 13 residues. The V gene's germline CDR1 is SQVTM and CDR2 ANQGSEA. With 4 bases clipped from V and 5 bases from J, the junction kept 6 bases outside the gene matches. Comments on this clone: Antigen unknown.

The rearrangement uses TRBV29-1 and TRBJ2-5; 8 nucleotides match TRBD2. The sample taken for sequencing was naive CD4+ T cells sorted from blood. Regarding subset: CD45RA+ positively selected. The receptor was isolated from a man aged 30 to 39 in good health. The CDR3 DNA reads as TGCAGCGTTGGACCGGGAGGGTCTGAGACCCAGTACTTC. This translates into CSVGPGGSETQYF.